This T cell receptor (beta chain) appears in the sequencing data of a study of tumor-infiltrating lymphocytes in primary liver carcinoma. Study findings and constraints: Tumor-adjacent and tumor-blood pairs shared less of their repertoires than tumor region pairs shared.

Synthesis of TCR beta cDNA was carried out from around 500 ng total RNA with a constant-region primer. ARM-PCR was slightly modified, and three nested multiplex PCR rounds with it gave rise to the TCR beta libraries. Rounds one and two of PCR, each of 10 cycles, were primed with TRBV1-TRBV30 forward primers and a C-beta reverse primer. A single record per CDR3 protein comes from TCRdb applying MiXCR to the multiplex PCR reads. The table shows around 210,000 distinct CDR3 sequences, with less than 75% occurring only once. Unsorted whole blood served as the source of blood RNA, and germline DNA was extracted as well. Concerning this clonotype: Its antigen is not known.

Trimming cost V 5 bases and J 1 base, with 17 bases left between them. CDR1 is WNHNN, CDR2 SYGVQD, per germline (reference sequence). This CDR3 has 17 residues. The chain recombines TRBV10-1 with TRBJ2-2, with a tentative D call TRBD1 (6 bases). Sequencing was performed on peripheral blood. The receptor was isolated from a woman in her sixties or seventies with primary liver carcinoma and hepatitis B virus infection. The CDR3 is CASSPSRQVLNTGELFF. The CDR3 DNA reads as TGCGCCAGCAGTCCCTCCCGACAGGTCCTGAACACCGGGGAGCTGTTTTTT.